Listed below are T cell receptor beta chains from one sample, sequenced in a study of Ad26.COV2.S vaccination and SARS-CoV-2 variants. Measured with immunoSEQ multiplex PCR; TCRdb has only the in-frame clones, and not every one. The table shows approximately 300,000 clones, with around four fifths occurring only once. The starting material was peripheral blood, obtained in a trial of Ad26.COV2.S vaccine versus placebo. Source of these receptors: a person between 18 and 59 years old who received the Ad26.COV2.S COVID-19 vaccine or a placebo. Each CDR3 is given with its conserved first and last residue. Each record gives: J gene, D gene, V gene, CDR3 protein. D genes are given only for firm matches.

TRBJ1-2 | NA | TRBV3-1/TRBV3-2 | CASSFGPGYGYTF
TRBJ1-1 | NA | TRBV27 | CASSLQGSGTEAFF
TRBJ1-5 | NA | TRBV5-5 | CASSLTPYQPQHF
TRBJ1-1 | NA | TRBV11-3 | CASSLLGNLAEAFF
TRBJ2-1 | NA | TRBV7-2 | CASSRSQGEQFF
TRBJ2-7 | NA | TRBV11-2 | CASSLMAAGTYEQYF
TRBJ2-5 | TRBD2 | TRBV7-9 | CASSQLAGEETQYF
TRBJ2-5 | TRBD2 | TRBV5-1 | CASSLGLAGGTYGRETQYF
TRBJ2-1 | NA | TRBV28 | CASSFRGLYNEQFF
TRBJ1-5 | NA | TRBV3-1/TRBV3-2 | CASSQDFTFNQPQHF
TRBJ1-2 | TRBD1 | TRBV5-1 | CASSLGDRAPIYGYTF
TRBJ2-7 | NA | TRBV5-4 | CASSSTVGAYEQYF
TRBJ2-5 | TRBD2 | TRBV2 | CASSEIPLAGETQYF
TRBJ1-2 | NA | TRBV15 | CATSRDKFQGVNYGYTF
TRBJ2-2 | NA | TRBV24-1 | CATSEPGRNTGELFF
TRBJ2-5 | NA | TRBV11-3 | CASSFARGSETQYF
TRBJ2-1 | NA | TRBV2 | CASSEVVQVYNEQFF
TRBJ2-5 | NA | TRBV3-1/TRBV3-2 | CASSLRANQETQYF
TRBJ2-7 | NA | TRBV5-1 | CASSLDPMGASSYEQYF
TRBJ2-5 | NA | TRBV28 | CASSLRQYPSETQYF
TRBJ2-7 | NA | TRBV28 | CASRGRSSYEQYF
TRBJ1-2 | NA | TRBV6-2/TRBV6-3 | CASSLTVYGYTF
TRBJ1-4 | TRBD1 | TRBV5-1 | CASSLAGTANEKLFF
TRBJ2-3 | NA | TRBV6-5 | CASTSASRRDTQYF
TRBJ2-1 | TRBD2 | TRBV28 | CASTPGLAGTNEQFF
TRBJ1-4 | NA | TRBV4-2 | CASSQGSPGAWSEKLFF
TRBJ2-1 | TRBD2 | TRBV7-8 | CASSLGLVKGQFF
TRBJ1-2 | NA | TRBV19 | CASSILAGEYGYTF